The 16 T cell receptor beta chains reported below all come from one sample, sequenced in a study of neurological immune-mediated disorders. TCRdb called the 5' RACE reads again in MiXCR, with one record for every CDR3 protein. There are 33,000 or so distinct CDR3 sequences in the sample; 6% to 8.5% occur only once, and 4% to 5.5% lies in the top ten. The sample consisted of PBMCs. The receptor set was obtained from a middle-aged woman in good health.

The table lists this clonotype with many counts. The chain couples TRBV5-1 to TRBJ2-5; D call uncertain. Germline V gene sequence: CDR1 SGHRS, CDR2 YFSETQ. V was clipped by 0 bases and J by 2 bases, with 14 bases between them. This CDR3 has 16 residues. The CDR3: CASSLDPSGSQETQYF. The CDR3 region has the DNA TGCGCCAGCAGCTTGGATCCTAGTGGGTCACAAGAGACCCAGTACTTC.

At least ten counts were recorded for this clonotype. CDR3 DNA sequence: TGTGCCAGCAGTCCACGACAGGGTTTATACGAGCAGTACTTC. Translation: CASSPRQGLYEQYF. The V and J genes are TRBV27 and TRBJ2-7; 7 bases agree with TRBD1. The germline gives CDR1 MNHEY, CDR2 SMNVEV (reference sequence). The CDR3 contains 14 residues. V lost 5 bases to trimming and J lost 4 bases; unmatched junction nucleotides: 8.

This clonotype was detected many times. V is TRBV10-1 and J is TRBJ1-2; D remains ambiguous. The CDR3 loop spans 12 amino acids. The V end lost 3 bases, the J end lost 8 bases, and 10 bases lay between the germline ends. In germline, CDR1 is WNHNN, CDR2 SYGVQD (reference sequence). In nucleotides, the CDR3 is TGCGCCAGCAGTGACAGTTCTTGGGGCTACACCTTC. Amino acid sequence: CASSDSSWGYTF.

This clonotype showed up many times. The rearrangement joins TRBV7-9 to TRBJ2-7, with 7 bases lining up with TRBD1. CDR3 length equals 16 residues. The J segment lost 2 bases and the V segment lost 4 bases, leaving 11 bases of the junction unmatched. Germline loops: CDR1 SEHNR, CDR2 FQNEAQ (reference sequence). CDR3 protein: CASSWLKQGMPYEQYF. The CDR3 nucleotides read TGTGCCAGCAGCTGGCTAAAACAGGGGATGCCCTACGAGCAGTACTTC.

This chain links TRBV24-1 with TRBJ2-3; tentatively, D is TRBD1 (5 bases). This CDR3 is built from 12 residues. V was clipped by 3 bases and J by 8 bases, with 8 bases between them. Germline CDR1 reads KGHDR; CDR2 reads SFDVKD. Here the CDR3 DNA reads TGTGCCACCAGTGATAACAGGACTACGCAGTATTTT. It translates to CATSDNRTTQYF.

This clonotype was seen many times. The chain carries TRBV20-1 and TRBJ2-1; TRBD1 matches 7 bases. CDR1 and CDR2 from the germline V gene are DFQATT and SNEGSKA (reference sequence). CDR3 size: 14 residues. V lost 6 bases to trimming and J lost 6 bases; unmatched junction nucleotides: 11. Written as DNA, the CDR3 is TGCAGTGCCCCCCCCCGGGACAGCACCAATGAGCAGTTCTTC. This codes for CSAPPRDSTNEQFF.

This clonotype has a count of ten or more. The germline gene is not matched at one end of the junction; a read error may be the cause. J is TRBJ2-7 and V is TRBV3-1; D remains unclear. Looked up from germline, CDR1 is LGHDT and CDR2 is YNNKEL (reference sequence). This CDR3 spans 12 amino acids. The CDR3 DNA reads TGTACCAGCAGCCAAGCGCAGTGGGAGCAGTACTTC. Amino acids: CTSSQAQWEQYF.

At least ten counts were recorded for this clonotype. The chain has TRBV4-1 and TRBJ2-3, with D perhaps matching TRBD2 (7 bases). The CDR3 sequence is 19 residues long. Germline CDR1 is MGHRA and CDR2 is YSYEKL. The germline V and J ends were trimmed by 0 bases and 2 bases, with 21 bases remaining between them. In DNA form, the CDR3 reads TGCGCCAGCAGCCAAGAGGCTCTCGCGGGGGCCGCAATCACAGATACGCAGTATTTT. Translated: CASSQEALAGAAITDTQYF.

This clonotype has a handful of counts. The DNA of the CDR3 is TGCAGTGCTAGACCCGGGACAGAAGCTTTCTTT. This gives the protein CSARPGTEAFF. The genes are TRBV20-1 and TRBJ1-1; a possible D gene is TRBD1 (6 bases). Deletions cut 2 bases from V and 8 bases from J, with 9 bases between. Germline CDR1 reads DFQATT; CDR2 reads SNEGSKA (reference sequence). This CDR3 comprises 11 residues.

At least ten counts were recorded for this clonotype. The chain is built from TRBV3-1 and TRBJ2-1; 9 bases line up with TRBD2. With 5 bases clipped from V and 1 base from J, the junction kept 6 bases outside the gene matches. Looked up from germline, CDR1 is LGHDT and CDR2 is YNNKEL (reference sequence). The CDR3 extends over 16 amino acids. CDR3 DNA sequence: TGTGCCAGCAGCTCCTCTAGCGGGGAATCCTACAATGAGCAGTTCTTC. This gives the protein CASSSSSGESYNEQFF.

This clonotype was counted at least ten times. The chain is built from TRBV7-9 and TRBJ2-3; tentative D call: TRBD2 (5 bases). The germline V gene encodes CDR1 SEHNR and CDR2 FQNEAQ (reference sequence). This CDR3 contains 15 residues. The V end was cut by 5 bases, the J end by 4 bases, with 16 bases between. The CDR3 bases are TGTGCCAGCAGCGAAAGCTCTAGCCTACCAGATACGCAGTATTTT. Residues: CASSESSSLPDTQYF. Filled out from reference TRBV7-9 and TRBJ2-3, the complete variable domain reads DTGVSQNPRHKITKRGQNVTFRCDPISEHNRLYWYRQTLGQGPEFLTYFQNEAQLEKSRLLSDRFSAERPKGSFSTLEIQRTEQGDSAMYLCASSESSSLPDTQYFGPGTRLTVL.

This sequence joins TRBV3-1 and TRBJ2-5, with D possibly matching TRBD2 (6 bases). V shed 6 bases and J shed 5 bases, with 13 bases lying between them. The CDR3 length is 13 residues. CDR1 is LGHDT and CDR2 is YNNKEL in the germline V gene (reference sequence). Here the CDR3 DNA reads TGTGCCAGCAGACGCTCTGGGGGGGAGACCCAGTACTTC. As protein: CASRRSGGETQYF.

This clonotype was detected many times. The chain carries TRBV20-1 and TRBJ2-1, with 7 bases fitting TRBD2. The V segment lost 3 bases and the J segment 8 bases; nucleotides outside the gene matches: 10. Germline CDR1 DFQATT, CDR2 SNEGSKA (reference sequence). CDR3 length: 14 amino acids. CDR3 in amino acids: CSARPPPREDEQFF. CDR3 coding DNA: TGCAGTGCTAGGCCACCCCCCCGGGAGGATGAGCAGTTCTTC.

This clonotype was recorded at least ten times. The chain uses TRBV6-5 and TRBJ2-1; D perhaps matches TRBD1 (6 bases). Germline V gene data show CDR1 as MNHEY and CDR2 as SVGAGI. This CDR3 contains 12 residues. Trimming cost V 5 bases and J 9 bases, with 11 bases left between them. CDR3 amino acids: CASSPRTAEQFF. CDR3 DNA: TGTGCCAGCAGTCCCCGGACAGCTGAGCAGTTCTTC.

This clonotype has at least ten counts. The chain employs TRBV25-1 and TRBJ2-1; no reliable D call. In germline, CDR1 is MGHDK, CDR2 SYGVNS. Trimming took 3 bases from V and 1 from J, leaving 7 bases between them. The CDR3 totals 14 residues. The CDR3: CASSESPSYNEQFF. As DNA, the CDR3 is TGTGCCAGCAGTGAGAGCCCTTCCTACAATGAGCAGTTCTTC.

This clonotype was detected many times. This may arise from a read error, as a much more abundant clone is one base away. The chain has TRBV7-9 and TRBJ2-2; D gene ambiguous. This CDR3 contains 12 residues. Germline CDR1 reads SEHNR; CDR2 reads FQNEAQ (reference sequence). The germline V and J ends were trimmed by 5 bases and 3 bases, with 4 bases remaining between them. The CDR3 sequence: CASSPDTGELFF. The CDR3 region has the DNA TGTGCCAGCAGCCCCGACACCGGGGAGCTGTTTTTT.